This T cell receptor beta chain was found in a study of lymphopenia after photon versus proton radiotherapy. Overall study results and limits: Photon-treated patients lost naive T cells and TCR diversity; proton-treated stayed stable. Better survival with proton therapy was suggested as possible, not demonstrated. After the lymphocyte nadir, photon-treated repertoires showed oligoclonal expansion, especially of CD8+ Temra cells.

Libraries were prepared by immunoSEQ multiplex PCR; TCRdb keeps only in-frame clonotypes and omits some of them. Among more than 80,000 clones, approximately 82% were seen once, and the ten largest hold approximately 1.4%. The CDR3 has 13 residues. J lost 4 bases, V lost 6 bases, and 3 bases had no gene match. CDR1 and CDR2 from the germline V gene are SNHLY and FYNNEI. As concerns this clone: Its antigen is undetermined.

The source was peripheral blood, collected from a patient treated with proton-based radiotherapy. This sequence joins TRBV2 and TRBJ2-5; the match to TRBD1 covers 9 bases. The clonotype comes from a man between 60 and 70 years old with pancreatic cancer. The CDR3: CASRGTGRETQYF. In DNA form, the CDR3 reads TGTGCCAGCAGGGGGACAGGGAGAGAGACCCAGTACTTC.